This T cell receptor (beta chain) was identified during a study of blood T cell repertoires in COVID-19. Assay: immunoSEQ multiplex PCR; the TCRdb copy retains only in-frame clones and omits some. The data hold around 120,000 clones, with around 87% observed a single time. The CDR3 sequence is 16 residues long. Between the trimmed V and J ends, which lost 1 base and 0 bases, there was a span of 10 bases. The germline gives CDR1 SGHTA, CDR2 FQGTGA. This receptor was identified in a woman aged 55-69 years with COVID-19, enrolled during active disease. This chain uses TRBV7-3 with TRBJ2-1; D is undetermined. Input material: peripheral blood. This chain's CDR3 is CASSLRAPSSYNEQFF. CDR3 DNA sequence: TGTGCCAGCAGCTTAAGGGCACCGAGCTCCTACAATGAGCAGTTCTTC.